Below, 19 T cell receptor beta chains from the same sample are listed, as sequenced in a study of early T cells in non-severe SARS-CoV-2 infection. TCRdb re-called the 5' RACE reads through MiXCR, storing one row per CDR3 protein. The top ten hold 0.95% to 1.3% of the sample, which has tens of thousands of distinct CDR3 sequences, roughly 13% seen once. The sample comprised whole blood. The source of these receptors is an adult who was a healthcare worker with PCR-confirmed SARS-CoV-2 infection or an uninfected control (not recorded which).

This clonotype was seen more than once but under ten times. V usage is TRBV29-1 and J usage is TRBJ1-1; D unresolved. The germline gives CDR1 SQVTM, CDR2 ANQGSEA. V was clipped by 5 bases and J by 1 base, with 14 bases between them. CDR3 size: 14 residues. For the CDR3, the DNA is TGCAGCGTTCACGGGAAGGACGGGAACACTGAAGCTTTCTTT. This gives the protein CSVHGKDGNTEAFF.

The rearrangement links TRBV6-2 or TRBV6-3 to TRBJ2-7, with 11 bases identical to TRBD2. Germline CDR1 and CDR2: MNHEY and SVGEGT. The CDR3 covers 16 residues. J gave up 3 bases and V 7 bases, and 11 bases lay outside the gene matches. The CDR3 protein is CASTKAGTSGFYEQYF. In DNA, the CDR3 is TGTGCCAGCACCAAAGCCGGGACTAGCGGTTTCTACGAGCAGTACTTC.

This clonotype appeared many times. The chain carries TRBV6-6 and TRBJ2-1, with D possibly matching TRBD2 (6 bases). CDR1 and CDR2 (germline): MNHNY, SVGAGI (reference sequence). V lost 4 bases, J lost 4 bases, and 17 bases lay in between. The CDR3 length is 16 residues. The CDR3 loop is CASSFPLAVKYNEQFF. The CDR3 DNA sequence: TGTGCCAGCAGTTTCCCTTTAGCGGTAAAGTACAATGAGCAGTTCTTC.

The table lists this clonotype with a few counts. This rearrangement joins TRBV4-3 to TRBJ1-5, with D maybe TRBD1 (5 bases). CDR3 size: 17 residues. The germline gives CDR1 LGHNA, CDR2 YSLEER. The V gene lost 0 bases and the J gene lost 6 bases, with 18 bases spanning the gap. CDR3: CASSQEMGGFGGQPQHF. As DNA, the CDR3 is TGCGCCAGCAGCCAAGAAATGGGAGGCTTCGGGGGTCAGCCCCAGCATTTT.

There are many counts of this clonotype. The rearrangement links TRBV7-9 to TRBJ2-1, with 11 bases identical to TRBD2. The CDR3 runs 17 residues. Per the germline V gene, CDR1 is SEHNR and CDR2 is FQNEAQ (reference sequence). V dropped 5 bases and J dropped 8; count of bases not matched to a gene: 14. CDR3 coding DNA: TGTGCCAGCAGCCCCCGCCGGCTAGCGGGGGGCCCTGATGAGCAGTTCTTC. Translation: CASSPRRLAGGPDEQFF.

This clonotype showed up just a few times. The chain uses TRBV29-1 and TRBJ2-7; D unclear. Germline lookup yields CDR1 SQVTM and CDR2 ANQGSEA. The CDR3 totals 13 residues. The V end was cut by 1 base, the J end by 1 base, with 8 bases between. The CDR3 protein is CSVEGEGSYEQYF. DNA for the CDR3: TGCAGCGTTGAAGGGGAAGGGTCCTACGAGCAGTACTTC.

There are many counts of this clonotype. J is TRBJ2-5 and V is TRBV27; weak D call: TRBD1 (5 bases). Germline V gene sequence: CDR1 MNHEY, CDR2 SMNVEV (reference sequence). CDR3 length equals 14 residues. The V end was cut by 2 bases, the J end by 4 bases, with 11 bases between. The CDR3 DNA is TGTGCCAGCAGTTTAGGGCAGGGTGCAGAGACCCAGTACTTC. As protein: CASSLGQGAETQYF.

This clonotype was seen many times. This chain joins TRBV5-4 and TRBJ2-1; 9 bases map to TRBD2. Losses at the gene ends were 1 base for V and 4 bases for J; bases not matched to a gene: 6. This CDR3 is built from 16 residues. CDR1 SGHNT and CDR2 YYREEE come from the germline V gene (reference sequence). CDR3 residues: CASSLISAGGYNEQFF. The CDR3 DNA sequence: TGTGCCAGCAGCTTGATATCGGCGGGGGGGTACAATGAGCAGTTCTTC.

J is TRBJ2-7 and V is TRBV7-2, with 11 bases aligning to TRBD1. The junction had 6 bases not matched to a gene; V was cut back by 5 bases and J by 6 bases. The CDR3 runs 14 residues. Germline values: CDR1 SGHTA, CDR2 FQGNSA. CDR3 sequence (DNA): TGTGCCAGCAGCCTGGGACAGGGGGTAGGCGAGCAGTACTTC. Amino acid sequence: CASSLGQGVGEQYF.

This clonotype was seen at least ten times. This chain links TRBV11-2 with TRBJ2-1, with 7 bases aligning to TRBD2. Germline CDR1 is SGHAT and CDR2 is FQNNGV. This CDR3 comprises 13 residues. Trimming took 4 bases from V and 10 from J; bases not matched to a gene: 7. In nucleotides, the CDR3 is TGTGCCAGCAGCTCGTTCGGGGGAGGGGAGCAGTTCTTC. It is translated as CASSSFGGGEQFF.

This clonotype has at least ten counts. The CDR3 sequence is CASSSVFGVGGETQYF. The DNA of the CDR3 is TGTGCCAGCAGCTCAGTCTTTGGGGTGGGAGGAGAGACCCAGTACTTC. The chain uses TRBV7-6 and TRBJ2-5; D possibly corresponds to TRBD2 (6 bases). Germline V gene lookup returns CDR1 SGHVS and CDR2 FNYEAQ. The CDR3 contains 16 residues. Trimming took off 4 bases at V and 4 bases at J, with 19 bases between the two ends.

The rearrangement joins TRBV11-2 to TRBJ1-2; D may be TRBD1 (6 bases). CDR3 length: 15 amino acids. Trimming stripped 0 bases from V and 0 bases from J, with 8 bases between. Germline V gene sequence: CDR1 SGHAT, CDR2 FQNNGV. This chain's CDR3 is CASSLERQANYGYTF. In nucleotides, the CDR3 is TGTGCCAGCAGCTTAGAAAGACAGGCTAACTATGGCTACACCTTC.

This clonotype has ten or more counts. The chain is built from TRBV21-1 and TRBJ2-1; TRBD1 was called by the table and not checked on the DNA. TRBV21-1 is assigned pseudogene status. There are 11 residues in the CDR3. The CDR3 DNA reads as TGTGCCAGCGGGTCCCGGGGTGAGCAGTTCTTC. Protein: CASGSRGEQFF.

The sample holds a few counts of this clonotype. The chain uses TRBV7-6 and TRBJ2-1; the D gene is possibly TRBD1 (7 bases). This CDR3 is 16 amino acids long. CDR1 is SGHVS and CDR2 is FNYEAQ in the germline V gene. With 5 bases removed from V and 2 bases from J, the gap between germline ends came to 16 bases. The CDR3 loop reads CASSDGRQGAYNEQFF. CDR3 in DNA: TGTGCCAGCAGCGATGGGAGGCAGGGGGCCTACAATGAGCAGTTCTTC.

Many counts were recorded for this clonotype. The chain has TRBV27 and TRBJ2-7, with 7 bases that match TRBD1. V was clipped by 10 bases and J by 5 bases; unmatched bases: 11. This CDR3 is built from 13 residues. Germline lookup yields CDR1 MNHEY and CDR2 SMNVEV (reference sequence). CDR3 sequence: CATTGALSNEQYF. The CDR3 DNA follows: TGTGCCACCACAGGGGCGCTCAGTAACGAGCAGTACTTC.

The rearrangement links TRBV4-3 to TRBJ2-1; D is tentatively TRBD1 or TRBD2 (5 bases each). CDR1 and CDR2 (germline): LGHNA, YSLEER. Trimming removed 5 bases at V and 9 bases at J, with 17 bases between. The CDR3 contains 14 residues. As DNA, the CDR3 is TGCGCCAGCAGCGCCGGGTCAAAGAGGGGTGAGCAGTTCTTC. Encoded protein: CASSAGSKRGEQFF.

The J gene is TRBJ2-1, the V gene TRBV29-1; D unresolved. V dropped 5 bases and J dropped 7 bases, with 9 bases sitting between them. The CDR3 covers 11 residues. CDR1 SQVTM and CDR2 ANQGSEA come from the germline V gene. The CDR3 spells CSVLPNNEQFF. CDR3 in DNA: TGCAGCGTTCTTCCTAATAATGAGCAGTTCTTC.

This clonotype was detected many times. V gene TRBV2 combines with J gene TRBJ1-1, with 8 nucleotides matching TRBD1. The germline V gene has CDR1 SNHLY and CDR2 FYNNEI. The CDR3 sequence is 12 residues long. J lost 10 bases, V lost 6 bases, and 7 bases had no gene match. CDR3 amino acids: CASRGGQGPAFF. The DNA of the CDR3 is TGTGCCAGCAGGGGCGGACAGGGCCCAGCTTTCTTT.

This clonotype has ten or more counts. V usage is TRBV6-1 and J usage is TRBJ2-7, with D possibly matching TRBD2 (5 bases). V lost 7 bases and J lost 2, with 6 bases in between. Per the germline V gene, CDR1 is MNHNS and CDR2 is SASEGT. The CDR3 has 11 amino acids. CDR3 amino acids: CASMRAYEQYF. As DNA, the CDR3 is TGTGCCAGCATGAGGGCCTACGAGCAGTACTTC.